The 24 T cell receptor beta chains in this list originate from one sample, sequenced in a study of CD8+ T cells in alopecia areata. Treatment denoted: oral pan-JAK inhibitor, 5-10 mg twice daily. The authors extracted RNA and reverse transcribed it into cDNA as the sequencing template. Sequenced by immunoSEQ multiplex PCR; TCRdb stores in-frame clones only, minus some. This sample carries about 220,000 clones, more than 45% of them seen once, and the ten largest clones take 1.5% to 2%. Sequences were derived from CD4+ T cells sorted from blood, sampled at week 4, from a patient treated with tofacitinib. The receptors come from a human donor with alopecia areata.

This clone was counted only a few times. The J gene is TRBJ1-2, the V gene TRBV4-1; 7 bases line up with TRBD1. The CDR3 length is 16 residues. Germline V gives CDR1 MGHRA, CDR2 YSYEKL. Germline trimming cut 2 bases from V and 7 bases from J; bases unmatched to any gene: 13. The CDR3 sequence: CASSQPSRPGGAGYTF. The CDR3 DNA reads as TGCGCCAGCAGCCAACCAAGCCGACCAGGGGGGGCTGGCTACACCTTC.

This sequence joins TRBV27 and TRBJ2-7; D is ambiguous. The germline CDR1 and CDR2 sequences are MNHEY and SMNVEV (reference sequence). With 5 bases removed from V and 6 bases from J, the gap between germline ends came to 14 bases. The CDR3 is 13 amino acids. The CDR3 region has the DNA TGTGCCAGCAGTCCGAGGACGTTCAGCGAGCAGTACTTC. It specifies CASSPRTFSEQYF.

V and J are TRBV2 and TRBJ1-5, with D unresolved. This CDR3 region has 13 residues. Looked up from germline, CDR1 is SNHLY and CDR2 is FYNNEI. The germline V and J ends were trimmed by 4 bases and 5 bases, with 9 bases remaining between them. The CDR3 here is CASSGIQDQPQHF. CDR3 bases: TGTGCCAGCAGTGGTATCCAAGATCAGCCCCAGCATTTT. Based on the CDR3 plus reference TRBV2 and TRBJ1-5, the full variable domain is EPEVTQTPSHQVTQMGQEVILRCVPISNHLYFYWYRQILGQKVEFLVSFYNNEISEKSEIFDDQFSVERPDGSNFTLKIRSTKLEDSAMYFCASSGIQDQPQHFGDGTRLSIL.

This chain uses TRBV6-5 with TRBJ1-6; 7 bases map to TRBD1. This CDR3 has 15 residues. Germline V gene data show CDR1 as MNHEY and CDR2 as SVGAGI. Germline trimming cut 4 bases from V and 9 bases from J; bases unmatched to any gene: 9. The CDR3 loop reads CASSSQTGTGSPLHF. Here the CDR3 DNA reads TGTGCCAGCAGTTCCCAGACAGGGACGGGTTCACCCCTCCACTTT.

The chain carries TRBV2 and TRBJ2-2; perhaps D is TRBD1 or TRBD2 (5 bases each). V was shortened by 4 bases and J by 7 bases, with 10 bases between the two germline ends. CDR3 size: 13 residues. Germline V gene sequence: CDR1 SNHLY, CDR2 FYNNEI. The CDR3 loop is CASSGGGGGELFF. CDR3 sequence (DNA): TGTGCCAGCAGTGGTGGGGGTGGCGGGGAGCTGTTTTTT.

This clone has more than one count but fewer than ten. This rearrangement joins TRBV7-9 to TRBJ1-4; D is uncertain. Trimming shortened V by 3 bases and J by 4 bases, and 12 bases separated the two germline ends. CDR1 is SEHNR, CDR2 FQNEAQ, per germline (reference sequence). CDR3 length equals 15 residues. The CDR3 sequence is CASSFLQAHNEKLFF. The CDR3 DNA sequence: TGTGCCAGCAGCTTTCTTCAGGCCCATAATGAAAAACTGTTTTTT.

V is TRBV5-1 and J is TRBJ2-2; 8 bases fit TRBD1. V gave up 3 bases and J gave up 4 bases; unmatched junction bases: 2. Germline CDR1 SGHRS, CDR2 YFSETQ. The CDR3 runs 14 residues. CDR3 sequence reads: CASSWGTGTGELFF. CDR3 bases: TGCGCCAGCAGCTGGGGGACAGGCACCGGGGAGCTGTTTTTT.

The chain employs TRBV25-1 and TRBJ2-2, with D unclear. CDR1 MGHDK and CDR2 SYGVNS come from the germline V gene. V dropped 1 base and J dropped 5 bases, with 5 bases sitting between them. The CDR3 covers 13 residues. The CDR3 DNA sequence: TGTGCCAGCAGTGAATCAACTACCGGGGAGCTGTTTTTT. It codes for CASSESTTGELFF.

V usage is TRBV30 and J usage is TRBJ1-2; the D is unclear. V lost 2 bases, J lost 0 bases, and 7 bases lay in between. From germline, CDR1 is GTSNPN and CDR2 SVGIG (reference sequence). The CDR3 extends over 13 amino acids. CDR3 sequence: CAWSSQANYGYTF. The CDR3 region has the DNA TGTGCCTGGAGTTCTCAGGCTAACTATGGCTACACCTTC.

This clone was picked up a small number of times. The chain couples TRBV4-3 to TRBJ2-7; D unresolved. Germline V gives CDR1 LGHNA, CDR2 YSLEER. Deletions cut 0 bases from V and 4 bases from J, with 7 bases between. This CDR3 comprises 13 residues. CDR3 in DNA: TGCGCCAGCAGCCAAGATGGGTCGTACGAGCAGTACTTC. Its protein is CASSQDGSYEQYF.

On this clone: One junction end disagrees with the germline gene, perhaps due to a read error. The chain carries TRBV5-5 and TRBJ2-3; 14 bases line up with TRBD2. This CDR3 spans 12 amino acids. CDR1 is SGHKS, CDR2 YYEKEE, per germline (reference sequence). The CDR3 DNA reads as TGTGCCAGCAGCGATCCGGGACTAGCGGGGGCATTT. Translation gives CASSDPGLAGAF. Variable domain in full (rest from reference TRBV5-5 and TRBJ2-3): DAGVTQSPTHLIKTRGQQVTLRCSPISGHKSVSWYQQVLGQGPQFIFQYYEKEERGRGNFPDRFSARQFPNYSSELNVNALLLGDSALYLCASSDPGLAGAFGPGTRLTVL.

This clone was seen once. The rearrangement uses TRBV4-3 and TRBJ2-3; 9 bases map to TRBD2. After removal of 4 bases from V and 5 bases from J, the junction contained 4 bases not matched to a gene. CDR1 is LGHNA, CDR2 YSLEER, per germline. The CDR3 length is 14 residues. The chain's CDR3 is CASSRRGGEDTQYF. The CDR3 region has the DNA TGCGCCAGCAGCCGGCGGGGGGGCGAAGATACGCAGTATTTT.

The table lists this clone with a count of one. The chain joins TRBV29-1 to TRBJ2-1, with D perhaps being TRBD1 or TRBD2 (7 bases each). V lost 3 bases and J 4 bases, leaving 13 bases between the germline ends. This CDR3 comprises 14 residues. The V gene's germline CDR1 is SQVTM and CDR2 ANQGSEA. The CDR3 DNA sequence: TGCAGCGTTGATCAGGGGGGGATTTACAATGAGCAGTTCTTC. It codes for CSVDQGGIYNEQFF.

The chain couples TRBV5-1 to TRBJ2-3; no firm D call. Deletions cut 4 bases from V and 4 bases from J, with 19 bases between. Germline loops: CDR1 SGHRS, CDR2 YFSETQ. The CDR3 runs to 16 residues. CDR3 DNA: TGCGCCAGCAGCCCCCTCTCGATGCGTTCGGCAGATACGCAGTATTTT. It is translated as CASSPLSMRSADTQYF.

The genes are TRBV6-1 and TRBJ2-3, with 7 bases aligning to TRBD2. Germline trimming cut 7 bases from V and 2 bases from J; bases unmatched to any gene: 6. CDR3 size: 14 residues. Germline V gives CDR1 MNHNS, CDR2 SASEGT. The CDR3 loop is CASKERGNTDTQYF. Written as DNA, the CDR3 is TGTGCCAGCAAAGAGCGGGGAAACACAGATACGCAGTATTTT.

The CDR3 DNA is TGTGCCAGCAGCAAGGGCCAGGGGAGAACAGATACGCAGTATTTT. The encoded protein is CASSKGQGRTDTQYF. This chain connects TRBV21-1 to TRBJ2-3; the D segment call TRBD1 is taken from the table without a DNA check. TRBV21-1 has pseudogene status. CDR3 length: 15 amino acids.

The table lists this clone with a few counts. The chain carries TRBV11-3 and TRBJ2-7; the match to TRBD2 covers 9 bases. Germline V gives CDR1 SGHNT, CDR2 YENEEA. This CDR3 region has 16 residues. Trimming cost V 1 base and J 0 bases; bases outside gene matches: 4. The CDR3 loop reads CASSLGQRGASYEQYF. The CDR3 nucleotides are TGTGCCAGCAGCTTAGGTCAGCGGGGGGCCTCCTACGAGCAGTACTTC.

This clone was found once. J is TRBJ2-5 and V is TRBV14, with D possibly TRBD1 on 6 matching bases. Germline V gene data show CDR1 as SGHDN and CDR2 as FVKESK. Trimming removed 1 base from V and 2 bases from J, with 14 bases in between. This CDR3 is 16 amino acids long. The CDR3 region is CASSQGGQGRQETQYF. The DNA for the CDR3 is TGTGCCAGCAGCCAAGGGGGCCAGGGGCGGCAAGAGACCCAGTACTTC.

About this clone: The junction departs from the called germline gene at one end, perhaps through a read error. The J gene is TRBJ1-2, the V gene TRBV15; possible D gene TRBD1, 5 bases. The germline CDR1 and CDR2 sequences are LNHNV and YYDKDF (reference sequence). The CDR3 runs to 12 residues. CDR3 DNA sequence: TGTGCCACCAGCAGAGCAGAAAGGGGTATCTGTTTC. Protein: CATSRAERGICF.

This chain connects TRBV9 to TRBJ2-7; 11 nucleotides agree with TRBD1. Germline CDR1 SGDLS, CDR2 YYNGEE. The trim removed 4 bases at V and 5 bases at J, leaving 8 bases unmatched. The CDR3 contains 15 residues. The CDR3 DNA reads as TGTGCCAGCAGCCCACGGGACAGGGGGTCTCACGAGCAGTACTTC. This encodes CASSPRDRGSHEQYF.

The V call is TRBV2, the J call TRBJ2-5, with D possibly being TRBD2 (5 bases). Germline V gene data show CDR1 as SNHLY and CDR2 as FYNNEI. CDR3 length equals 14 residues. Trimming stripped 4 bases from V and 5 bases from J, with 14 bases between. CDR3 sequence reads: CASSGTWRGETQYF. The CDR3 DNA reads TGTGCCAGCAGTGGGACTTGGAGAGGGGAGACCCAGTACTTC.

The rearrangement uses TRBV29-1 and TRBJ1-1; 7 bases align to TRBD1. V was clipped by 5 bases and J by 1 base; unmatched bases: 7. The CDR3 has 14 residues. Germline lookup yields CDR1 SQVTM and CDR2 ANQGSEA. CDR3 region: CSVTGQAQNTEAFF. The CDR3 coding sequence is TGCAGCGTTACTGGACAGGCTCAGAACACTGAAGCTTTCTTT.

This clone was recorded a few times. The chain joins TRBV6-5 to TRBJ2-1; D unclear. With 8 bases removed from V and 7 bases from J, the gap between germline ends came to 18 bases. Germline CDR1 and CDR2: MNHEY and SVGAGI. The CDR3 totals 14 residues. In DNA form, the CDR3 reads TGTGCCAGCGGCGAGGCAGCGTGGGTTAATGAGCAGTTCTTC. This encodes CASGEAAWVNEQFF.

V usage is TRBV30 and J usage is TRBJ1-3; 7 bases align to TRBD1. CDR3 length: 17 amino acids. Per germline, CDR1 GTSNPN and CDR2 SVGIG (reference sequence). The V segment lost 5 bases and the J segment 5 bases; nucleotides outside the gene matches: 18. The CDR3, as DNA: TGTGCCTGGGACCGGGACAGTGGGGATGGGAGAAGAAACACCATATATTTT. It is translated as CAWDRDSGDGRRNTIYF.